This T cell receptor (beta chain) came from a study of blood T cell repertoires in COVID-19. Overall study context: Specimens from acute and convalescent COVID-19 originated in the United States, Italy and Spain. T cells, B-cell-depleted T cells, or PBMCs provided the cDNA or gDNA that served as material.

The ends lost 3 bases at V and 0 bases at J; junction bases unmatched: 0. CDR3 length: 15 residues. Germline CDR1 is SGDLS and CDR2 is YYNGEE. Study processing details: Estimated nucleated cell counts came from reference gene primer amplification. Measured with immunoSEQ multiplex PCR; TCRdb has only the in-frame clones, and not every one. For V, J and clone size, that table is used; D and trimming come from the DNA. The data contain around 170,000 clones, 83% of them singletons. Sequenced sample: peripheral blood. The J gene is TRBJ1-4, the V gene TRBV9, with TRBD1 matching over 9 bases. This clonotype was obtained from a human donor in a cohort sampled during active COVID-19. The CDR3 nucleotides read TGTGCCAGCAGCGGACAGGGGGCAACTAATGAAAAACTGTTTTTT. It codes for CASSGQGATNEKLFF.